The source of this T cell receptor beta chain is a study of cytomegalovirus exposure and HLA in healthy donors. Each donor was nominally healthy when sampled (though unrecorded immune exposures were likely). Turning to this clone: The antigen remains undetermined.

The PCR was carried out with 60 Vbeta primers and 13 Jbeta primers. Sequencing used immunoSEQ multiplex PCR; TCRdb keeps in-frame clones, though not all of them. The profile shows tens of thousands of clones, roughly two thirds of them singletons. Study results and caveats: In a later analysis, a genetic analysis reported fewer productive-TCR N-insertions in an Asian-associated ancestry cluster than the cohort average. The authors enumerated over 150 TCR beta chains as linked to cytomegalovirus. Later, an analysis found that common viral pathogens appeared to be linked with several of the most significant clusters.

The V gene's germline CDR1 is SGHRS and CDR2 YFSETQ. V dropped 4 bases and J dropped 3 bases, with 11 bases sitting between them. This CDR3 spans 13 amino acids. This clonotype originated in a man between 60 and 75 years old in good health and CMV-seropositive. Sequencing was performed on PBMCs. The chain joins TRBV5-1 to TRBJ2-7; D possibly corresponds to TRBD1 (5 bases). The CDR3 loop is CASSPQGRYEQYF. CDR3 nucleotides: TGCGCCAGCAGCCCTCAGGGCCGCTACGAGCAGTACTTC.